What follows are 12 T cell receptor beta chains derived from one specimen sequenced in a study of cytomegalovirus exposure and HLA in healthy donors. PCR involved 60 Vbeta and 13 Jbeta primers. This table comes from immunoSEQ multiplex PCR, and its TCRdb copy is limited to in-frame clones, with some not included. This sample has 110,000 to 150,000 clones; 75% to 90% occur once, and the top ten carry 1.2%. Sequencing was performed on PBMCs. The receptors were gathered from a female donor in good health and CMV-seronegative.

The rearrangement uses TRBV5-1 and TRBJ2-7, with 9 positions matching TRBD2. Germline V CDR1 and CDR2: SGHRS, YFSETQ. This CDR3 contains 15 residues. The V segment lost 2 bases and the J segment 3 bases; nucleotides outside the gene matches: 6. The CDR3 nucleotides read TGCGCCAGCAGCTTCGGCGGGAGGGGGATCTACGAGCAGTACTTC. Protein product: CASSFGGRGIYEQYF.

CDR3 in amino acids: CSVLSGEGGQETQYF. The CDR3 nucleotides read TGCAGCGTCTTGTCGGGGGAGGGGGGCCAAGAGACCCAGTACTTC. The rearrangement uses TRBV29-1 and TRBJ2-5; TRBD2 might be the D (7 bases). CDR1 SQVTM and CDR2 ANQGSEA come from the germline V gene. Trimming took off 6 bases at V and 1 base at J, with 18 bases between the two ends. There are 15 residues in the CDR3.

The V call is TRBV19, the J call TRBJ1-5, with D possibly TRBD1 on 5 matching bases. The germline V gene has CDR1 LNHDA and CDR2 SQIVND (reference sequence). Deletions cut 5 bases from V and 3 bases from J, with 17 bases between. The CDR3 is made up of 16 amino acids. CDR3: CASSPSLARANQPQHF. CDR3 DNA sequence: TGTGCCAGTAGTCCCTCCTTGGCCAGGGCCAATCAGCCCCAGCATTTT.

This clone has a single count. The CDR3 spells CASSLGQDGQPQHF. CDR3 DNA: TGTGCCAGCAGCTTAGGACAGGACGGACAGCCCCAGCATTTT. The V gene is TRBV13, the J gene TRBJ1-5, with a weak D call TRBD1 (5 bases). Trimming removed 0 bases at V and 7 bases at J, with 10 bases between. The CDR3 loop spans 14 amino acids. Germline V gives CDR1 PRHDT, CDR2 FYEKMQ (reference sequence).

This chain connects TRBV7-9 to TRBJ2-7, with 7 nucleotides matching TRBD2. The CDR3 is 16 residues long. Germline trimming cut 1 base from V and 0 bases from J; bases unmatched to any gene: 6. From germline, CDR1 is SEHNR and CDR2 FQNEAQ (reference sequence). Here the CDR3 DNA reads TGTGCCAGCAGCTTAGTCCTAGCGGAGGACTCCTACGAGCAGTACTTC. Translation: CASSLVLAEDSYEQYF.

The rearrangement links TRBV9 to TRBJ1-2; TRBD1 matches at 9 bases. With 3 bases clipped from V and 4 bases from J, the junction kept 7 bases outside the gene matches. The germline gives CDR1 SGDLS, CDR2 YYNGEE. This CDR3 has 15 amino acids. The CDR3 loop reads CASSARDRVAYGYTF. The CDR3 DNA reads TGTGCCAGCAGCGCCCGGGACAGGGTGGCCTATGGCTACACCTTC.

For the CDR3, the DNA is TGCGCCAGCAGCTTGTATATGGACAGGGAGGACGAGCAGTACTTC. This sequence encodes CASSLYMDREDEQYF. This rearrangement joins TRBV5-1 to TRBJ2-7; 8 nucleotides agree with TRBD1. CDR1 SGHRS and CDR2 YFSETQ come from the germline V gene. The CDR3 extends over 15 amino acids. Germline trimming cut 1 base from V and 5 bases from J; bases unmatched to any gene: 8.

The chain uses TRBV10-3 and TRBJ1-4, with 8 bases matching TRBD1. V lost 10 bases, J lost 7 bases, and 11 bases stayed unmatched. CDR1 is ENHRY, CDR2 SYGVKD, per germline. The CDR3 extends over 14 amino acids. As DNA, the CDR3 is TGTGCCACCCAGGGGGACAGGCTGGCTGAAAAACTGTTTTTT. Its protein product is CATQGDRLAEKLFF.

The chain has TRBV19 and TRBJ1-4, with D maybe TRBD1 (6 bases). CDR1 is LNHDA and CDR2 is SQIVND in the germline V gene (reference sequence). The CDR3 sequence is 15 residues long. With 3 bases removed from V and 4 bases from J, the gap between germline ends came to 12 bases. In DNA form, the CDR3 reads TGTGCCAGTAGTATGCAAGGACAGAGTAATGAAAAACTGTTTTTT. The encoded protein is CASSMQGQSNEKLFF.

In nucleotides, the CDR3 is TGTGCCAGCAGTCGTGCGGGGGGCAATCAGCCCCAGCATTTT. It codes for CASSRAGGNQPQHF. The rearrangement joins TRBV14 to TRBJ1-5, with D possibly matching TRBD1 (5 bases). Per germline, CDR1 SGHDN and CDR2 FVKESK. V shed 6 bases and J shed 2 bases, with 11 bases lying between them. The CDR3 has 14 amino acids.

The rearrangement links TRBV28 to TRBJ2-7, with TRBD2 matching over 7 bases. In germline, CDR1 is MDHEN, CDR2 SYDVKM. V dropped 2 bases and J dropped 1; count of bases not matched to a gene: 8. The CDR3 is 16 residues long. CDR3 sequence: CASSLERRAGSYEQYF. In DNA, the CDR3 is TGTGCCAGCAGTTTAGAACGGAGAGCGGGATCCTACGAGCAGTACTTC.

This chain joins TRBV27 and TRBJ2-1; 8 nucleotides agree with TRBD2. The ends lost 5 bases at V and 3 bases at J; junction bases unmatched: 3. CDR3 length: 14 amino acids. Germline assignment: CDR1 MNHEY and CDR2 SMNVEV (reference sequence). The CDR3 DNA sequence: TGTGCCAGCAGTAGCGGGGGCCTCTACAATGAGCAGTTCTTC. Its protein is CASSSGGLYNEQFF.